The clone carrying this T cell receptor beta chain was counted a single time. A read error is likely, as this CDR3 ends without the conserved phenylalanine or tryptophan. No cell sorting was done before RNA was extracted from the tissue. This non-tumor lung sample came from over 3 cm beyond the tumor edge. This sample was taken from a study of tumor and adjacent non-tumor tissue in lung cancer. CDR1 is MNHEY and CDR2 is SVGEGT in the germline V gene. The CDR3 sequence is 17 residues long. A modified ARM-PCR protocol with three rounds of nested PCR amplified TCRbeta. TCRdb independently ran MiXCR on the multiplex PCR reads; one entry per CDR3 protein. The table shows more than 55,000 distinct CDR3 sequences, with around 82% occurring only once.

The chain is built from TRBV6-2 or TRBV6-3 and TRBJ2-1; TRBD2 matches 7 bases. This clonotype originated in a man aged 55-75 years with non-small cell lung cancer. Sequencing was done on a sample of distant non-tumor lung tissue. The CDR3 loop reads CACSYNIRGSFPPEQFL. Written as DNA, the CDR3 is TGTGCCTGCAGTTACAATATACGCGGGAGTTTCCCACCTGAGCAGTTCTTA.